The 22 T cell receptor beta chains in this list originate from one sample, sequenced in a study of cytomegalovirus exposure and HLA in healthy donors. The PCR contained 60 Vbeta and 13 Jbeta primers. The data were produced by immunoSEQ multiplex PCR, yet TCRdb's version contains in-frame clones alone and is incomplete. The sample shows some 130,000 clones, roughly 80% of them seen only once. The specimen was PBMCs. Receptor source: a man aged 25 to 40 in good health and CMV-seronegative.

The DNA for the CDR3 is TGCGCCAGCAGCTTGGATGGGGGACAGGGAAGCTATGGCTACACCTTC. The encoded protein is CASSLDGGQGSYGYTF. J is TRBJ1-2 and V is TRBV5-1; 9 nucleotides agree with TRBD1. J gave up 4 bases and V 0 bases, and 7 bases lay outside the gene matches. This CDR3 is built from 16 residues. Germline V gene lookup returns CDR1 SGHRS and CDR2 YFSETQ.

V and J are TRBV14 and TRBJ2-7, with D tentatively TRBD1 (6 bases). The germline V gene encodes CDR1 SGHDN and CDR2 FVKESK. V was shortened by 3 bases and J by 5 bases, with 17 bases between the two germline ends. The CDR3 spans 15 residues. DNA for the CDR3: TGTGCCAGCAGCCACACGGGACATACCGGGCACGAGCAGTACTTC. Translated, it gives CASSHTGHTGHEQYF. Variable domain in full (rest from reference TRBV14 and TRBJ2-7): EAGVTQFPSHSVIEKGQTVTLRCDPISGHDNLYWYRRVMGKEIKFLLHFVKESKQDESGMPNNRFLAERTGGTYSTLKVQPAELEDSGVYFCASSHTGHTGHEQYFGPGTRLTVT.

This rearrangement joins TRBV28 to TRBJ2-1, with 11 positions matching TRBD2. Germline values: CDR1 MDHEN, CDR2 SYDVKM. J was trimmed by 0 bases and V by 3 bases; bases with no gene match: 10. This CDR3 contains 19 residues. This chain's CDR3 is CASSFPRLAGTASYNEQFF. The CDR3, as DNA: TGTGCCAGCAGTTTTCCGAGACTAGCGGGAACAGCCTCCTACAATGAGCAGTTCTTC.

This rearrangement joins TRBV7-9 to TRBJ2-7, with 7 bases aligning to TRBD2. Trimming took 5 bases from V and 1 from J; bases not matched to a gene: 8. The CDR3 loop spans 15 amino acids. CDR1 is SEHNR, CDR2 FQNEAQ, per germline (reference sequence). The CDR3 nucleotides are TGTGCCAGCAGCCACGGGCTAGCGGCGTCCTACGAGCAGTACTTC. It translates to CASSHGLAASYEQYF.

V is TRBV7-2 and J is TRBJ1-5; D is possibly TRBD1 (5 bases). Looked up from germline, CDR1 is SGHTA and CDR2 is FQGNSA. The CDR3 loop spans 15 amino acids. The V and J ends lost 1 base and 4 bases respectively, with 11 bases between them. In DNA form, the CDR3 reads TGTGCCAGCAGCTTAGAGGGGTATCGGAATCAGCCCCAGCATTTT. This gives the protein CASSLEGYRNQPQHF.

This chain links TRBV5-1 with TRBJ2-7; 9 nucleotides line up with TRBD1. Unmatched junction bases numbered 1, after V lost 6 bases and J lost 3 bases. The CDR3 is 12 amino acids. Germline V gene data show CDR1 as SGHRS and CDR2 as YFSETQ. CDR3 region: CASKTGGYEQYF. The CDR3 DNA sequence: TGCGCCAGCAAGACAGGGGGCTACGAGCAGTACTTC.

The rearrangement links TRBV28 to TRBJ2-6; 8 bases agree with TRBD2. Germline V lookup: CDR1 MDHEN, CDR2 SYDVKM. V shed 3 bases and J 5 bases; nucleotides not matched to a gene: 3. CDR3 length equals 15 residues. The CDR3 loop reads CASSFGGVRANVLTF. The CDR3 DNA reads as TGTGCCAGCAGTTTCGGGGGGGTTAGGGCCAACGTCCTGACTTTC. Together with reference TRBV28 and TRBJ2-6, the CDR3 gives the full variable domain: DVKVTQSSRYLVKRTGEKVFLECVQDMDHENMFWYRQDPGLGLRLIYFSYDVKMKEKGDIPEGYSVSREKKERFSLILESASTNQTSMYLCASSFGGVRANVLTFGAGSRLTVL.

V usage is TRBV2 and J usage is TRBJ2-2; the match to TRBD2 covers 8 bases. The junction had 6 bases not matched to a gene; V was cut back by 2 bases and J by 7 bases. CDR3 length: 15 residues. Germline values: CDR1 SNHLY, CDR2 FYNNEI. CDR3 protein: CASSETGRAGGELFF. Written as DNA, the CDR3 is TGTGCCAGCAGTGAAACCGGGAGGGCCGGCGGGGAGCTGTTTTTT.

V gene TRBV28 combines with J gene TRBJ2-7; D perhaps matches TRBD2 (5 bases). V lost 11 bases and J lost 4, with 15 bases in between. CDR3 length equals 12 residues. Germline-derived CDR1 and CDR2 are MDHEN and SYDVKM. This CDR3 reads CAGGGPAYEQYF. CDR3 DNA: TGTGCCGGAGGCGGACCAGCGTACGAGCAGTACTTC.

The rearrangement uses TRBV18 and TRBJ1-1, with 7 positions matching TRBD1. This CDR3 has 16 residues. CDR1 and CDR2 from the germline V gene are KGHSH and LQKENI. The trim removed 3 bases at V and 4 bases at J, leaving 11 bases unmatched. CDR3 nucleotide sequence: TGTGCCAGCTCACCGGCCGGGACAGAGAAGGGCACTGAAGCTTTCTTT. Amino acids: CASSPAGTEKGTEAFF.

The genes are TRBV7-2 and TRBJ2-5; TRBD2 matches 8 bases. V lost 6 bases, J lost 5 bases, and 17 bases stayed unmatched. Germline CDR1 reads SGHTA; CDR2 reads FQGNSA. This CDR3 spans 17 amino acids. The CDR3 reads CASSSITAGVHGETQYF. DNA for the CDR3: TGTGCCAGCAGTTCTATTACAGCGGGAGTTCACGGGGAGACCCAGTACTTC.

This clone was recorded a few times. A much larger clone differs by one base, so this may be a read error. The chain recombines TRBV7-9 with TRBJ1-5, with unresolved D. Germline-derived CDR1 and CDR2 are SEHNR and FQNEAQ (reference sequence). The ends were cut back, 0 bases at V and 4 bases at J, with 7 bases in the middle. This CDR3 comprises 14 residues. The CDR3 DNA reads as TGTGCCAGCAGCTTAGCGGGAGGGAATCAGCCCCAGCATTTT. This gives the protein CASSLAGGNQPQHF.

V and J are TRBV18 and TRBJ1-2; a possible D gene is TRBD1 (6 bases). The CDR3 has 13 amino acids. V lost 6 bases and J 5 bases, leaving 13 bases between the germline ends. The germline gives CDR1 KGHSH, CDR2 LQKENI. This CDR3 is CASSPGEEYGYTF. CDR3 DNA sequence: TGTGCCAGCTCGCCAGGGGAGGAGTATGGCTACACCTTC.

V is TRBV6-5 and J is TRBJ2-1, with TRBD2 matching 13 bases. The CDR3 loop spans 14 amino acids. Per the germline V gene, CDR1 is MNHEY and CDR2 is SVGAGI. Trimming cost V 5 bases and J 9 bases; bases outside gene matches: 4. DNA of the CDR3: TGTGCCAGCAGTCGGACTAGCGGGAGAGGTGAGCAGTTCTTC. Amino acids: CASSRTSGRGEQFF.

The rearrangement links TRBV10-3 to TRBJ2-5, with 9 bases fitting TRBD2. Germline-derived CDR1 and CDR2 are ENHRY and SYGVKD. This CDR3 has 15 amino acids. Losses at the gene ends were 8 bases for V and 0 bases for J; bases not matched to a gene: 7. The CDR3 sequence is CAIGGASGNQETQYF. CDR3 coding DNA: TGTGCCATCGGGGGGGCTAGCGGGAACCAAGAGACCCAGTACTTC.

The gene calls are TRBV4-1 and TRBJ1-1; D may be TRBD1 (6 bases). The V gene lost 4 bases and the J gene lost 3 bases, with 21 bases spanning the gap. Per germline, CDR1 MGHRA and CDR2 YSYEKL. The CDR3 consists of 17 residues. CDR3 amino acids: CASSLLLGRGRDTEAFF. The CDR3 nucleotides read TGCGCCAGCAGCCTTCTATTGGGGCGGGGGCGGGACACTGAAGCTTTCTTT.

The CDR3, as DNA: TGTGCCAGCAGCTTAGGGGGACTAGCGCCCTACAATGAGCAGTTCTTC. Translated: CASSLGGLAPYNEQFF. This chain uses TRBV13 with TRBJ2-1; 10 nucleotides match TRBD2. CDR3 length equals 16 residues. The germline CDR1 and CDR2 sequences are PRHDT and FYEKMQ (reference sequence). The J segment lost 2 bases and the V segment lost 0 bases, leaving 1 base of the junction unmatched.

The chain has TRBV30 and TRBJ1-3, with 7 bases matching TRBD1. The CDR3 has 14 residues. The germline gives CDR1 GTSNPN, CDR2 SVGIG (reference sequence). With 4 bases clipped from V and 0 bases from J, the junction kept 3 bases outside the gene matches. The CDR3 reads CAWKTGSSGNTIYF. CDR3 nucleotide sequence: TGTGCCTGGAAGACAGGGTCCTCTGGAAACACCATATATTTT.

The CDR3 DNA sequence: TGTGCCAGCAGCGTAGAACAAGGGGGGGTCGGGGAGCTGTTTTTT. Protein sequence: CASSVEQGGVGELFF. The rearrangement links TRBV9 to TRBJ2-2, with D possibly matching TRBD2 (7 bases). The CDR3 loop spans 15 amino acids. Trimming took off 0 bases at V and 7 bases at J, with 13 bases between the two ends. Germline V gene data show CDR1 as SGDLS and CDR2 as YYNGEE. The whole variable domain, remainder taken from reference TRBV9 and TRBJ2-2, is DSGVTQTPKHLITATGQRVTLRCSPRSGDLSVYWYQQSLDQGLQFLIQYYNGEERAKGNILERFSAQQFPDLHSELNLSSLELGDSALYFCASSVEQGGVGELFFGEGSRLTVL.

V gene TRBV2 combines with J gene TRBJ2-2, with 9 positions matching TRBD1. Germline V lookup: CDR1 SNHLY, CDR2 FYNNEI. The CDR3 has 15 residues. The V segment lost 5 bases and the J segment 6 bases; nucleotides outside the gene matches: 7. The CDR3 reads CASSSRGQGSGELFF. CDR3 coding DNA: TGTGCCAGCAGTTCCCGGGGACAGGGCTCCGGGGAGCTGTTTTTT.

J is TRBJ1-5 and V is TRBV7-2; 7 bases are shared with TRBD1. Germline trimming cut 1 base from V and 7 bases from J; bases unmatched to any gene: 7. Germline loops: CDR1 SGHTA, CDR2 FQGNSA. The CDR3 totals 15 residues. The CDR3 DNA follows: TGTGCCAGCAGCTTAGAGCACAGGGGAGGACAGCCCCAGCATTTT. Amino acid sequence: CASSLEHRGGQPQHF.

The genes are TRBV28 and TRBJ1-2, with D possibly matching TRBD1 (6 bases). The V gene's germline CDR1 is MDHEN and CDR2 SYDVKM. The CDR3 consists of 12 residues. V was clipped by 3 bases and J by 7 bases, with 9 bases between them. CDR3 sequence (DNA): TGTGCCAGCAGTTTTCAGGGGATTGGCTACACCTTC. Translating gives CASSFQGIGYTF.